The clone carrying this TCR beta chain was recorded a few times. Its antigen is unidentified. The sample belongs to a study of blood T cells in healthy people across ages. The CDR3 loop spans 17 amino acids. CDR1 SEHNR and CDR2 FQNEAQ come from the germline V gene (reference sequence). Trimming at V came to 0 bases and at J to 6 bases, leaving 10 bases not matched to a gene. Staff drew approximately 9.1 milliliters of peripheral blood from each donor. The use of a sample-barcoded 5' primer and a J-beta primer mix characterized a second PCR of roughly 7 to 11 cycles. Every individual sample yielded 3 million or more paired-end reads (each containing CDR3). Each CDR3 protein gets one entry after TCRdb re-called the 5' RACE reads with MiXCR. The data show hundreds of thousands of distinct CDR3 sequences, more than 55% seen once. Overall study findings and caveats: Unsorted PBMC material precluded a definitive naive versus antigen-experienced comparison. Higher diversity, along with more naive CD4+ cells, distinguished long-lived donors from aged donors.

Sequenced sample: blood. The TCR comes from a man aged 40-49 years in good health. This sequence joins TRBV7-9 and TRBJ2-3, with 9 bases that match TRBD2. CDR3 residues: CASSLAPGLATSDTQYF. Written as DNA, the CDR3 is TGTGCCAGCAGCTTAGCCCCTGGACTAGCGACTTCCGATACGCAGTATTTT.